The T cell receptor beta chain described here comes from a study of technical replicates of blood from several donors. Trimming removed 9 bases at V and 5 bases at J, with 17 bases between. The germline CDR1 and CDR2 sequences are MNHEY and SVGAGI. This CDR3 has 14 amino acids. TCRdb's copy holds only in-frame clones and misses some; the assay was immunoSEQ multiplex PCR. The data hold tens of thousands of clones, with around 94% observed a single time. The sample was T cells isolated from PBMCs. The V call is TRBV6-5, the J call TRBJ2-1; tentative D call: TRBD2 (6 bases). This TCR derives from a human donor in good health. CDR3 DNA: TGTGCCAGTCAACCGGAGGGTCGGGACAATGAGCAGTTCTTC. It specifies CASQPEGRDNEQFF.